This T cell receptor beta chain was obtained from a study of T-cell memory formation after mild COVID-19. Study-wide results and caveats: CD4/CD8 balance held among clones contracting day 15 to 85, and later expanders leaned CD4+. Mainly CM and EM harbored the contracting CD4+ clones; mainly EMRA harbored the CD8+ ones. Pre-infection memory contained some responding clones, which suggested that cross-reactive memory had joined.

Sample barcodes and UMIs were carried by the TCR alpha and TCR beta cDNA libraries that 5'RACE generated with constant-segment primers. TCRdb itself ran the 5' RACE reads through MiXCR, one entry per CDR3 protein. The sample yields more than 150,000 distinct CDR3 sequences, approximately 18% seen once. The CDR3 consists of 15 residues. The V end was cut by 8 bases, the J end by 2 bases, with 18 bases between. Germline-derived CDR1 and CDR2 are LNHDA and SQIVND (reference sequence). To note about this clonotype: The antigen remains undetermined.

The receptor comes from a man between 18 and 29 years old who had mild COVID-19 (a few samples of this study predate the infection). Cell type and time point are not known. The V gene is TRBV19, the J gene TRBJ1-2; D might be TRBD1 (6 bases). Sequenced sample: PBMCs or a T cell subset sorted from them (not recorded which). The CDR3 is CASALSGVLNYGYTF. For the CDR3, the DNA is TGTGCCAGTGCACTATCAGGGGTCTTGAACTATGGCTACACCTTC.